Described below is a single T cell receptor (beta chain) sequence and its context. The sample comes from a study of blood T cell repertoires in COVID-19. About the study: Acute-phase and convalescent COVID-19 samples originated in the United States, Italy and Spain. The analysed material was cDNA or gDNA that came from T cells, B-cell-depleted T cells, or PBMCs.

This CDR3 has 11 amino acids. The germline V and J ends were trimmed by 7 bases and 4 bases, with 7 bases remaining between them. Germline V gene data show CDR1 as MDHEN and CDR2 as SYDVKM. As processed by the authors: Reference gene primer amplification yielded estimated nucleated cell counts. Assay: immunoSEQ multiplex PCR; the TCRdb copy retains only in-frame clones and omits some. That table gives V, J and clone size, and the DNA gave D and trimming. The data show around 21,000 clones, with approximately 79% seen just once and around 50% held by the top ten. Sequenced input: peripheral blood. This chain joins TRBV28 and TRBJ1-1; the D is unclear. The clonotype was recovered from an older man with acute or convalescent COVID-19. CDR3 sequence reads: CASTGGTEAFF. The CDR3 DNA reads TGTGCCAGCACCGGAGGCACTGAAGCTTTCTTT.